These T cell receptor beta chains were read from a single sample in a study of T cell responses to AZD1222 COVID-19 vaccine. The data were produced by immunoSEQ multiplex PCR, yet TCRdb's version contains in-frame clones alone and is incomplete. The sample holds some 190,000 clones, around 92% seen once. This material consisted of peripheral blood, taken on day 0 of AZD1222 vaccination. These TCRs come from an adult in good health. Each CDR3 is given with its conserved first and last residue. A D gene is named only where the DNA matches it firmly. Clone size appears in some rows only: once, few, many, or a class for an expanded clone.

d_gene	abundance	v_gene	j_gene	CDR3aa	CDR3nt
NA	NA	TRBV3-1/TRBV3-2	TRBJ2-3	CASSQWDGSTDTQYF	TGTGCCAGCAGCCAATGGGACGGTAGCACAGATACGCAGTATTTT
NA	NA	TRBV9	TRBJ1-1	CASSVNPVADTEAFF	TGTGCCAGCAGCGTAAACCCAGTCGCAGACACTGAAGCTTTCTTT
NA	NA	TRBV18	TRBJ1-1	CASSPAGMNTEAFF	TGTGCCAGCTCACCAGCTGGCATGAACACTGAAGCTTTCTTT
TRBD1	NA	TRBV29-1	TRBJ2-7	CSVGTALGGFTKQYF	TGCAGCGTAGGGACAGCTTTAGGGGGTTTTACGAAGCAGTACTTC
TRBD2	NA	TRBV3-1/TRBV3-2	TRBJ2-1	CASSRSERGPSYNEQFF	TGTGCCAGCAGCCGGAGCGAGCGGGGGCCTTCGTACAATGAGCAGTTCTTC
NA	NA	TRBV6-5	TRBJ1-3	CASSSPRGNTIYF	TGTGCCAGCAGTTCCCCTAGGGGAAACACCATATATTTT
NA	once	TRBV7-2	TRBJ2-3	CASSPFLGSDTQYF	TGTGCCAGCAGCCCCTTTCTGGGGTCAGATACGCAGTATTTT
NA	NA	TRBV4-2	TRBJ2-7	CASSQGTASYEQYF	TGTGCCAGCAGCCAAGGGACTGCATCCTACGAGCAGTACTTC
NA	NA	TRBV5-1	TRBJ1-6	CASSQESSYNSPLHF	TGCGCCAGCAGTCAGGAGAGCTCCTATAATTCACCCCTCCACTTT
NA	NA	TRBV7-7	TRBJ2-2	CASSLVVGDSVGELFF	TGTGCCAGCAGCTTAGTGGTGGGGGATTCGGTCGGGGAGCTGTTTTTT
TRBD1	NA	TRBV5-1	TRBJ2-4	CASSKDRVASKNIQYF	TGCGCCAGCAGCAAGGACAGGGTAGCCTCCAAAAACATTCAGTACTTC
NA	NA	TRBV19	TRBJ1-2	CASSFSGGDNYGYTF	TGTGCCAGTAGTTTTTCGGGAGGTGACAACTATGGCTACACCTTC
TRBD2	NA	TRBV7-9	TRBJ2-1	CASRLLSGGEQFF	TGTGCCAGCAGACTCCTAAGCGGGGGTGAGCAGTTCTTC
NA	once	TRBV6-5	TRBJ1-1	CASRSTRNTEAFF	TGTGCCAGCAGGTCAACCCGGAACACTGAAGCTTTCTTT
NA	few	TRBV4-1	TRBJ1-6	CASSQDRAGTTRYNSPLHF	TGCGCCAGCAGCCAAGATCGAGCCGGGACGACCCGGTATAATTCACCCCTCCACTTT
NA	NA	TRBV2	TRBJ2-7	CASSEVMLAAYEQYF	TGTGCCAGCAGTGAAGTAATGTTGGCAGCCTACGAGCAGTACTTC
TRBD2	NA	TRBV12-5	TRBJ2-1	CASLPRASGTLYNEQFF	TGTGCTAGTCTCCCTAGGGCTAGCGGGACCCTCTACAATGAGCAGTTCTTC
TRBD1	NA	TRBV9	TRBJ2-5	CASSDGGRGPQETQYF	TGTGCCAGCAGTGACGGGGGCAGGGGGCCACAAGAGACCCAGTACTTC
NA	NA	TRBV5-1	TRBJ2-5	CASSLAGLETQYF	TGCGCCAGCAGCTTGGCTGGGTTGGAGACCCAGTACTTC
NA	NA	TRBV19	TRBJ1-1	CASSEQGRNTEAFF	TGTGCCAGTAGTGAGCAGGGGAGGAACACTGAAGCTTTCTTT
NA	NA	TRBV5-6	TRBJ2-7	CASSLVVYWGPYEQYF	TGTGCCAGCAGCTTGGTGGTGTACTGGGGCCCCTACGAGCAGTACTTC
NA	NA	TRBV6-5	TRBJ2-7	CASSPRGIYEQYF	TGTGCCAGCAGTCCCAGGGGTATCTACGAGCAGTACTTC
NA	NA	TRBV5-6	TRBJ1-1	CASSQNRDTDEAFF	TGTGCCAGCAGCCAGAACAGGGACACCGATGAAGCTTTCTTT
TRBD2	NA	TRBV4-2	TRBJ2-2	CASSQLERGGRRTGELFF	TGTGCCAGCAGCCAGCTAGAGCGGGGGGGCCGGCGGACCGGGGAGCTGTTTTTT
TRBD1	NA	TRBV2	TRBJ2-5	CASREDRGGKTQYF	TGTGCCAGCAGGGAGGACAGGGGAGGAAAGACCCAGTACTTC
NA	NA	TRBV7-2	TRBJ2-1	CASSLAPAVPYNEQFF	TGTGCCAGCAGCTTAGCTCCAGCGGTACCCTACAATGAGCAGTTCTTC
NA	many	TRBV24-1	TRBJ1-1	CATSDPKGPNTEAFF	TGTGCCACCAGTGATCCCAAAGGCCCGAACACTGAAGCTTTCTTT
TRBD1	NA	TRBV7-2	TRBJ1-1	CASSLDRAASPAFF	TGTGCCAGCAGCTTGGACAGGGCGGCCTCTCCAGCTTTCTTT
NA	NA	TRBV14	TRBJ1-4	CASSQGEARQLFF	TGTGCCAGCAGCCAAGGGGAGGCGAGGCAACTGTTTTTT